This T cell receptor (beta chain) was captured in a study of blood T cell repertoires in COVID-19. In the study overall: Researchers got acute and convalescent COVID-19 samples from the United States, Italy and Spain. PBMCs, B-cell-depleted T cells, or T cells were the source of the cDNA or gDNA that made up the material.

The CDR3 contains 13 residues. The V gene's germline CDR1 is MNHEY and CDR2 SVGEGT. In the case of this clone: The junction departs from germline at one end; a sequencing error may be responsible.

In the study's own analysis: Cell counts per sample came from amplifying reference gene primers. Generated by immunoSEQ multiplex PCR, the TCRdb table keeps only in-frame clones and is missing some. D and trimming were read from the DNA, whereas the V and J calls and clone size are those reported in that table. The sample holds hundreds of thousands of clones, roughly 90% seen once. This clonotype originated in a woman aged 50 to 60 with active or convalescent COVID-19. The rearrangement links TRBV6-2 or TRBV6-3 to TRBJ2-7; no firm D call. Sequencing input: peripheral blood. The CDR3 is CASSPNRQPLRHF. In nucleotides, the CDR3 is TGTGCCAGCAGTCCGAACAGACAACCCCTACGGCACTTC.